A single count supports the clone carrying this TCR beta chain. Its antigen is unknown. The sample is drawn from a study of shared clonotypes between healthy human individuals. Whole-study context: Aged 18 to 49, the donors were a couple of women and a few men.

Produced via immunoSEQ multiplex PCR; TCRdb's table is partial and in-frame only. The sample holds fewer than 2.5 million clones; approximately 93% are singletons and the top ten take more than 0.35%. Trimming removed 0 bases from V and 3 bases from J; junction bases left unmatched: 6. The CDR3 is 17 residues long. Germline V gene data show CDR1 as WSHSY and CDR2 as SAAADI. Study outcomes and limitations: When naive CD4 clonotypes were compared across several donors, about 4.8% were shared. Non-shared clonotypes showed lower generation probabilities than clonotypes common to all four donors.

Sequencing input: naive CD4+ T cells from PBMCs. Stated subset: CD45RA+ positively selected. The clonotype comes from a man aged 18 to 29 in good health. Some clones in this sample may be carry-over from other donors' samples. This sequence joins TRBV10-2 and TRBJ2-1; 9 nucleotides match TRBD2. CDR3 region: CASSESMAGGVYNEQFF. As DNA, the CDR3 is TGCGCCAGCAGTGAGTCGATGGCGGGAGGGGTCTACAATGAGCAGTTCTTC.